Sequencing of this T cell receptor (beta chain) was carried out in a study of Graves' ophthalmopathy and Graves' hyperthyroidism. In the study overall: Untreated patients at initial diagnosis provided peripheral blood.

RNA transcripts were the source from which TCR beta CDR3 regions were amplified. First-round RT-PCR used HTBI primers; second-round multiplex PCR followed. TCRdb fed the multiplex PCR reads into MiXCR, producing one record per CDR3 protein. The sample shows about 220,000 distinct CDR3 sequences, approximately 21% of them seen only once. Whole-study findings and limits: Most expanded clonotypes in thyroid above 0.001 frequency also showed up in blood.

Germline V gives CDR1 MNHEY, CDR2 SVGAGI. There are 13 residues in the CDR3. Trimming removed 2 bases from V and 4 bases from J, with 8 bases in between. Many counts were recorded for this clonotype. Its matching antigen is unknown. This clonotype was obtained from a woman in her fifties or sixties with Graves' ophthalmopathy. What was sequenced was peripheral blood. The genes are TRBV6-5 and TRBJ1-1; D is unresolved. The CDR3 DNA sequence: TGTGCCAGCAGTTACGCCGTTGGCACTGAAGCTTTCTTT. This encodes CASSYAVGTEAFF.